The entry below gives a single T cell receptor (beta chain) sequence along with its context. The target antigen is unknown. The sample comes from a study of regulatory T cells in long-lasting Graves disease. According to the study, TCR beta libraries were built with iRepertoire HTBI primers and CDR3-region Arm-PCR. TCRdb re-derived calls from the multiplex PCR reads in MiXCR, one entry per CDR3 protein. The repertoire consists of about 560,000 distinct CDR3 sequences, with roughly 16% occurring once and the leading ten covering 12%. Study conclusions and caveats: Persistent Graves' patients showed reduced TCR diversity versus newly diagnosed patients.

Indicated time point: newly diagnosed GD, antithyroid drugs for less than 3 months. TCR sequences were obtained from RNA taken from PBMCs. The J segment lost 6 bases and the V segment lost 4 bases, leaving 4 bases of the junction unmatched. From germline, CDR1 is LGHDT and CDR2 YNNKEL (reference sequence). This CDR3 is built from 13 residues. Separately, the same data were catalogued under a study of T cells in Graves' hyperthyroidism and ophthalmopathy. This second study says: Clinical symptoms, serum thyroxine and TRAb, thyroid ultrasound and orbital computed tomography were used for the diagnoses. The TCR CDR3 first-round RT-PCR relied on the HTBI primer set.

This receptor was obtained from a man between 18 and 35 years old with Graves disease. Sequences were derived from peripheral blood mononuclear cells (PBMCs), sampled at new diagnosis, from a patient treated with antithyroid drugs. This chain connects TRBV3-1 to TRBJ2-7; TRBD1 matches 9 bases. In nucleotides, the CDR3 is TGTGCCAGCAGCCCGGGACAGGGAACCGAGCAGTACTTC. Translating it yields CASSPGQGTEQYF.